The next 17 T cell receptor beta chains were all read from a single sample in a study of T-cell memory formation after mild COVID-19 (dated by TCRdb to the early 2020s). To prepare the library, 5' RACE was applied. This sample was sequenced with an Illumina NovaSeq 6000. TCRdb trimmed the raw reads at Q25, called clones with MiXCR and kept productive beta chains. CDR3 protein duplicates are merged, each entry listing the most common genes and DNA. Recorded for this sample are 250,000 to 350,000 distinct CDR3 sequences; approximately 15% of them occurred a single time. The ten largest clones capture around a fifth of the sample. Sequenced material: PBMCs or a T cell subset sorted from them (not recorded which). All receptors come from a man between 18 and 29 years old who had mild COVID-19 (a few samples of this study predate the infection). The sample titles of this study are shuffled in the database, so cell type and time point are left out; the donor was told from shared clones.

The chain couples TRBV6-6 to TRBJ1-2; TRBD1 might be the D (6 bases). This CDR3 comprises 14 residues. The germline gives CDR1 MNHNY, CDR2 SVGAGI (reference sequence). V lost 2 bases and J lost 8, with 15 bases in between. In DNA form, the CDR3 reads TGTGCCAGCAGTTACCGGCGGGGGGCGCACGGCTACACCTTC. Translating it yields CASSYRRGAHGYTF.

The V and J genes are TRBV5-4 and TRBJ1-1; D might be TRBD1 (5 bases). The germline V gene has CDR1 SGHNT and CDR2 YYREEE (reference sequence). This CDR3 region has 15 residues. V was cut by 0 bases and J by 9 bases, with 18 bases left in between. The chain's CDR3 is CASSLGLRDPEKAFF. Here the CDR3 DNA reads TGTGCCAGCAGCTTGGGACTTAGGGACCCCGAAAAAGCTTTCTTT.

The chain is built from TRBV5-4 and TRBJ2-2, with D possibly matching TRBD2 (7 bases). The CDR3 has 16 residues. In germline, CDR1 is SGHNT, CDR2 YYREEE (reference sequence). V shed 0 bases and J shed 6 bases, with 15 bases lying between them. The CDR3 reads CASSLGAGAESGELFF. The CDR3 DNA sequence: TGTGCCAGCAGCTTGGGGGCGGGGGCCGAATCCGGGGAGCTGTTTTTT.

This clonotype has a handful of counts. V is TRBV27 and J is TRBJ1-1; D uncertain. V lost 5 bases and J 3 bases, leaving 10 bases between the germline ends. This CDR3 has 13 amino acids. Per the germline V gene, CDR1 is MNHEY and CDR2 is SMNVEV (reference sequence). In DNA, the CDR3 is TGTGCCAGCAGTCCCTATGTGGACACTGAAGCTTTCTTT. Translated: CASSPYVDTEAFF.

This clonotype was observed at least ten times. The J gene is TRBJ2-5, the V gene TRBV20-1; the D gene is possibly TRBD1 (7 bases). V gave up 3 bases and J gave up 5 bases, with 16 bases separating them. The germline gives CDR1 DFQATT, CDR2 SNEGSKA (reference sequence). This CDR3 region has 14 residues. Here the CDR3 DNA reads TGCAGTGCTAGGTCAGGAGGGGGCTGGGAGACCCAGTACTTC. Its translation: CSARSGGGWETQYF.

At least ten counts were recorded for this clonotype. The chain uses TRBV7-2 and TRBJ1-2; no reliable D call. This CDR3 is 14 amino acids long. Deletions cut 4 bases from V and 3 bases from J, with 12 bases between. Looked up from germline, CDR1 is SGHTA and CDR2 is FQGNSA. The CDR3 DNA is TGTGCCAGCAGCTCCTCTACGGTCCACTATGGCTACACCTTC. Translation: CASSSSTVHYGYTF.

This chain connects TRBV4-3 to TRBJ2-5; unclear D gene. The CDR3 loop spans 14 amino acids. Deletions cut 0 bases from V and 3 bases from J, with 8 bases between. CDR1 and CDR2 from the germline V gene are LGHNA and YSLEER. The CDR3 bases are TGCGCCAGCAGCCAAGATCCAGGAAAAGAGACCCAGTACTTC. Protein: CASSQDPGKETQYF.

CDR3 coding DNA: TGTGCCAGCAGTTCCCGCCGGGATTTCATCACAGATACGCAGTATTTT. It yields the protein CASSSRRDFITDTQYF. This chain connects TRBV12-3 or TRBV12-4 to TRBJ2-3, with D possibly being TRBD2 (5 bases). This CDR3 contains 16 residues. V lost 4 bases, J lost 2 bases, and 16 bases lay in between.

The rearrangement joins TRBV5-6 to TRBJ1-5; TRBD1 matches at 9 bases. The germline V gene encodes CDR1 SGHDT and CDR2 YYEEEE. The CDR3 consists of 15 residues. V lost 5 bases and J lost 4; bases outside the gene matches: 7. In DNA form, the CDR3 reads TGTGCCAGCAGAAAAACCGGGACAGGGAATCAGCCCCAGCATTTT. Translating gives CASRKTGTGNQPQHF.

This clonotype has a handful of counts. This chain links TRBV7-7 with TRBJ2-1; 10 bases are shared with TRBD2. The V gene's germline CDR1 is SSHAT and CDR2 FNYEAQ (reference sequence). The CDR3 is made up of 17 amino acids. J lost 0 bases, V lost 5 bases, and 7 bases had no gene match. The CDR3 reads CASSPTSGVSSYNEQFF. The CDR3 nucleotides are TGTGCCAGCAGCCCTACTAGCGGGGTAAGCTCCTACAATGAGCAGTTCTTC.

This clonotype has a handful of counts. The DNA of the CDR3 is TGTGCCACCAAACAAGGGGTTAACACTGAAGCTTTCTTT. Protein sequence: CATKQGVNTEAFF. This chain links TRBV15 with TRBJ1-1; the D gene is possibly TRBD1 (5 bases). Trimming took 7 bases from V and 2 from J, leaving 11 bases between them. CDR3 length equals 13 residues. In germline, CDR1 is LNHNV, CDR2 YYDKDF (reference sequence).

This chain joins TRBV11-2 and TRBJ2-3; D might be TRBD2 (7 bases). This CDR3 is 18 amino acids long. V lost 5 bases to trimming and J lost 6 bases, with 27 bases between them. From germline, CDR1 is SGHAT and CDR2 FQNNGV. The CDR3 nucleotides read TGTGCCAGCAGCGACCCCGTGGCGGAGGGGGGGGTGAGGGATACGCAGTATTTT. This sequence encodes CASSDPVAEGGVRDTQYF.

The rearrangement uses TRBV11-2 and TRBJ2-7, with D uncertain. CDR1 and CDR2 from the germline V gene are SGHAT and FQNNGV. The CDR3 totals 13 residues. Trimming removed 0 bases at V and 6 bases at J, with 9 bases between. The CDR3 spells CASSLDPIREQYF. As DNA, the CDR3 is TGTGCCAGCAGCTTAGACCCAATCCGCGAGCAGTACTTC.

The chain uses TRBV7-6 and TRBJ2-7, with D uncertain. The CDR3 runs to 16 residues. Trimming removed 3 bases from V and 2 bases from J, with 17 bases in between. CDR1 is SGHVS and CDR2 is FNYEAQ in the germline V gene. CDR3 amino acids: CASSFGVQKQTYEQYF. In DNA, the CDR3 is TGTGCCAGCAGCTTCGGTGTACAGAAGCAAACCTACGAGCAGTACTTC.

The chain carries TRBV19 and TRBJ1-1, with D perhaps matching TRBD1 (6 bases). CDR1 LNHDA and CDR2 SQIVND come from the germline V gene (reference sequence). The CDR3 is 12 amino acids. Trimming took off 8 bases at V and 0 bases at J, with 7 bases between the two ends. The CDR3, as DNA: TGTGCCAGTGGACAGTTGAACACTGAAGCTTTCTTT. This sequence encodes CASGQLNTEAFF.

The chain couples TRBV19 to TRBJ1-6; D may be TRBD1 (6 bases). Germline-derived CDR1 and CDR2 are LNHDA and SQIVND (reference sequence). This CDR3 region has 17 residues. Trimming stripped 7 bases from V and 9 bases from J, with 25 bases between. Here the CDR3 reads CASTKSTDAEGVSPLHF. CDR3 sequence (DNA): TGTGCCAGTACCAAATCGACGGACGCCGAGGGGGTTTCACCCCTCCACTTT.

J is TRBJ2-3 and V is TRBV7-9; D is ambiguous. Trimming took off 7 bases at V and 2 bases at J, with 16 bases between the two ends. The length of the CDR3 is 15 residues. Per germline, CDR1 SEHNR and CDR2 FQNEAQ (reference sequence). Here the CDR3 reads CASKVGRKNTDTQYF. DNA for the CDR3: TGTGCCAGCAAGGTTGGCAGGAAAAACACAGATACGCAGTATTTT.